The present T cell receptor (beta chain) was sequenced within a study of cytomegalovirus exposure and HLA in healthy donors. PCR amplification relied on 60 Vbeta primers (plus 13 Jbeta primers). Sequencing was performed with immunoSEQ multiplex PCR; in TCRdb, only in-frame clones are kept and a portion is missing. The table has around 150,000 clones, roughly 80% seen once; the top ten hold around 3.9%. The CDR3 sequence is 16 residues long. The V gene's germline CDR1 is KGHSH and CDR2 LQKENI. Trimming cost V 3 bases and J 7 bases, with 18 bases left between them. J is TRBJ1-4 and V is TRBV18; D might be TRBD1 (5 bases). The sequencing sample was made of PBMCs. This TCR came from a man in his forties in good health and CMV-seropositive. The CDR3 protein is CASSPSGSTPGEKLFF. The CDR3 bases are TGTGCCAGCTCACCGTCAGGGTCAACGCCAGGTGAAAAACTGTTTTTT.